These T cell receptor beta chains were read from a single sample in a study of cytomegalovirus exposure and HLA in healthy donors. Only in-frame clones appear in the TCRdb table, and some are missing; sequencing was by immunoSEQ multiplex PCR. The sample carries about 130,000 clones, approximately 73% recorded once. Sequenced input: PBMCs. These receptors were taken from a man aged 60 to 69 in good health and CMV-seropositive. Both conserved end residues are part of each CDR3. D genes are given only for firm matches. Expanded clones are given a class, and other clones once, few, many or no size at all.

D gene,J gene,V gene,clone size,CDR3 protein,CDR3 DNA
TRBD1,TRBJ2-7,TRBV2,NA,CASSPGQGSSYEQYF,TGTGCCAGCAGTCCGGGACAGGGAAGCTCCTACGAGCAGTACTTC
NA,TRBJ1-6,TRBV7-8,NA,CASSLLVRPIPPDNSPLHF,TGTGCCAGCAGCTTACTCGTCAGGCCTATCCCGCCGGATAATTCACCCCTCCACTTT
NA,TRBJ2-3,TRBV29-1,few,CSVEKSADTQYF,TGCAGCGTGGAAAAATCTGCAGATACGCAGTATTTT
NA,TRBJ2-7,TRBV13,NA,CASSPSSYEQYF,TGTGCCAGCAGCCCCAGCTCCTACGAGCAGTACTTC
NA,TRBJ1-2,TRBV2,NA,CASSEIGQNYGYTF,TGTGCCAGCAGTGAAATTGGGCAGAACTATGGCTACACCTTC
NA,TRBJ1-2,TRBV9,NA,CASSVDLSFYGYTF,TGTGCCAGCAGCGTAGACTTGTCATTCTATGGCTACACCTTC
TRBD2,TRBJ2-3,TRBV18,NA,CASSPPAGGWDTQYF,TGTGCCAGCTCACCTCCAGCGGGGGGTTGGGATACGCAGTATTTT
NA,TRBJ2-1,TRBV6-1,few,CASRGLTETDEQFF,TGTGCCAGCAGAGGACTCACAGAGACCGATGAGCAGTTCTTC
NA,TRBJ2-3,TRBV30,NA,CASTGDTQYF,TGTGCCTCCACAGGGGATACGCAGTATTTT
TRBD1,TRBJ1-6,TRBV6-4,NA,CASSSYRGRRSYNSPLHF,TGTGCCAGCAGCTCCTACAGGGGGCGCCGCTCCTATAATTCACCCCTCCACTTT
NA,TRBJ1-1,TRBV7-9,NA,CASSPPGHLNTEAFF,TGTGCCAGCAGCCCCCCCGGACATCTTAACACTGAAGCTTTCTTT
TRBD2,TRBJ2-3,TRBV28,few,CASSLSLAGDTDTQYF,TGTGCCAGCAGTTTGTCACTAGCGGGGGACACAGATACGCAGTATTTT
TRBD1,TRBJ2-5,TRBV5-6,few,CASSLQTGPQETQYF,TGTGCCAGCAGCTTACAGACAGGGCCCCAAGAGACCCAGTACTTC
TRBD1,TRBJ1-4,TRBV4-2,NA,CASSHGDRGPEKLFF,TGTGCCAGCAGCCACGGGGACAGGGGGCCTGAAAAACTGTTTTTT
NA,TRBJ2-2,TRBV19,once,CASTRGAGANTGELFF,TGTGCCAGTACCCGTGGGGCTGGGGCGAACACCGGGGAGCTGTTTTTT
NA,TRBJ2-1,TRBV5-1,few,CASSLLNEQFF,TGCGCCAGCAGCCTTCTGAATGAGCAGTTCTTC
NA,TRBJ1-4,TRBV19,NA,CASSMISGAHTGEKLFF,TGTGCCAGTAGTATGATTTCTGGGGCTCACACCGGCGAAAAACTGTTTTTT
NA,TRBJ1-5,TRBV27,NA,CASSPIFRAGWGNQPQHF,TGTGCCAGCTCCCCCATTTTCAGGGCCGGGTGGGGCAATCAGCCCCAGCATTTT
NA,TRBJ2-3,TRBV7-2,NA,CASSLGLGSITQYF,TGTGCCAGCAGCTTAGGGCTGGGTAGCATAACGCAGTATTTT
TRBD2,TRBJ2-3,TRBV5-1,NA,CASTSGGAEDTQYF,TGCGCCAGCACTAGCGGGGGGGCCGAAGATACGCAGTATTTT
TRBD1,TRBJ2-1,TRBV5-1,NA,CASSLEGTGVYNEQFF,TGCGCCAGCAGCTTGGAAGGGACAGGGGTTTACAATGAGCAGTTCTTC